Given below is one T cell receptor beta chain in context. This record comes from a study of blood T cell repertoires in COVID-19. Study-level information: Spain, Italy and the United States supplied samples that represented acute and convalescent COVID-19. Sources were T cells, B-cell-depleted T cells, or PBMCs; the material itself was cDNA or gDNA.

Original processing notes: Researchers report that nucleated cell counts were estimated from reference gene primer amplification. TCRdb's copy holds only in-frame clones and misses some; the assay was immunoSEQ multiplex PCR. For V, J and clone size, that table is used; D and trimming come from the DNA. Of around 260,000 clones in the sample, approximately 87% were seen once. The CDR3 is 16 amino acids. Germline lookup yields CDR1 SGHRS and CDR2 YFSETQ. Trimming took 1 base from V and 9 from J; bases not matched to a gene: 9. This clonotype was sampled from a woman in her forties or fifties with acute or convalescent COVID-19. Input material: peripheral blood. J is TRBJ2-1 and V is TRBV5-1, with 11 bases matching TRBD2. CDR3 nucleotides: TGCGCCAGCAGCTTGCTAACTAGCGGGAGTTCTGGTGAGCAGTTCTTC. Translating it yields CASSLLTSGSSGEQFF.